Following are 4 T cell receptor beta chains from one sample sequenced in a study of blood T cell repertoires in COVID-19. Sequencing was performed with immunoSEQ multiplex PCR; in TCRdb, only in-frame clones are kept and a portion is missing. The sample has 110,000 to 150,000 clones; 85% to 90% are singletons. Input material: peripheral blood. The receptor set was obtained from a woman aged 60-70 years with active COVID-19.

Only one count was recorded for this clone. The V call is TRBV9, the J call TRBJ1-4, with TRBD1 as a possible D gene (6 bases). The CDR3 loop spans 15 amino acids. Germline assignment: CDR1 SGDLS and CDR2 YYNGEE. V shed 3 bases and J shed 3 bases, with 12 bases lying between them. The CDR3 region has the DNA TGTGCCAGCAGCGCCGCGGACAGTGCTAATGAAAAACTGTTTTTT. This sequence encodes CASSAADSANEKLFF.

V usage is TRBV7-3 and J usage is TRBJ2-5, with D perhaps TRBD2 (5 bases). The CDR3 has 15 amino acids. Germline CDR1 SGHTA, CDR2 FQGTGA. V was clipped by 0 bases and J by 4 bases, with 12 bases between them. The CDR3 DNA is TGTGCCAGCAGCTTAACAGCTCAAGGAGGAGAGACCCAGTACTTC. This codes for CASSLTAQGGETQYF.

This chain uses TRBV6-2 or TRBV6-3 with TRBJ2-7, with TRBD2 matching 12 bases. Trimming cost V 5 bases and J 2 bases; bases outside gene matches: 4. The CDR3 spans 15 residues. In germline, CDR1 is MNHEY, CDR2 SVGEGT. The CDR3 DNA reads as TGTGCCAGCAGTCAACTAGCGGGAGGCCCCTACGAGCAGTACTTC. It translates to CASSQLAGGPYEQYF.

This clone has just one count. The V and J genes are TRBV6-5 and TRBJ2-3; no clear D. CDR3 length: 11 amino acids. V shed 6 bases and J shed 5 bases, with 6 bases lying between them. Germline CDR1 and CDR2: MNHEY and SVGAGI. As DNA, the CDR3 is TGTGCCAGCAGCGGTCTAGATACGCAGTATTTT. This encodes CASSGLDTQYF.